The T cell receptor (beta chain) described here comes from a study of OX40 agonist ivuxolimab in advanced cancers. CDR1 is SNHLY, CDR2 FYNNEI, per germline. The CDR3 consists of 16 residues. Trimming took 8 bases from V and 0 from J; bases not matched to a gene: 12. This clone was recorded once. Clones were read by immunoSEQ multiplex PCR, and TCRdb kept only the in-frame ones, dropping some. The data show around 66,000 clones, with approximately 81% seen just once and 4% held by the top ten. The rearrangement links TRBV2 to TRBJ1-2; 7 nucleotides match TRBD1. The clonotype originates from an adult with an advanced solid tumor such as melanoma, head and neck, liver or kidney cancer. The sample here was CD4+ or CD8+ T cells sorted from blood, taken in a trial of the OX40 agonist ivuxolimab. The CDR3 DNA follows: TGTGCCAGCTCAGAAGCCGGGACAGCTTCTAACTATGGCTACACCTTC. It codes for CASSEAGTASNYGYTF.